A selection of T cell receptor beta chains follows, all from one sample in a study of blood T cell repertoires in COVID-19. Some clones are missing from TCRdb's copy, which holds only in-frame ones; the method was immunoSEQ multiplex PCR. The repertoire has about 96,000 clones, around 84% of them found once; the top ten carry 17%. The sequencing input was peripheral blood. These receptors came from a woman aged 55-69 years with acute or convalescent COVID-19. Each CDR3 is given with its conserved first and last residue. A D gene is named only where the DNA matches it firmly. Only some rows state a clone size, as once, few, many or a class for expanded clones.

d_gene,len,j_gene,v_gene,abundance,CDR3nt,CDR3aa
NA,11,TRBJ1-4,TRBV12-3/TRBV12-4,NA,TGTGCCAGCAGCACCAGTGGCAAACTGTTTTTT,CASSTSGKLFF
NA,13,TRBJ1-6,TRBV3-1/TRBV3-2,NA,TGTGCCAGCAGCCAGACAGAGAATTCACCCCTCCACTTT,CASSQTENSPLHF
NA,14,TRBJ2-2,TRBV5-1,NA,TGCGCCAGCAGCCCGGCGGTTGGGACCGGGGAGCTGTTTTTT,CASSPAVGTGELFF
TRBD2,16,TRBJ2-5,TRBV7-2,NA,TGTGCCAGCAGCCCTCACGGGGGAGCGGGGGGGGTACCCCAGTACTTC,CASSPHGGAGGVPQYF
TRBD1,16,TRBJ1-2,TRBV5-4,NA,TGTGCCAGCAGCTTGGAGACAGGGGTGCGGTCTCCGGGTTACACCTTC,CASSLETGVRSPGYTF
NA,17,TRBJ1-5,TRBV28,NA,TGTGCCAGCACTAATGGCGGGGCGGTTAGTAGCAATCAGCCCCAGCATTTT,CASTNGGAVSSNQPQHF
TRBD1,14,TRBJ1-1,TRBV6-5,NA,TGTGCCAGCAGTTACATTCAGGGGGCGAGGGAAGCTTTCTTT,CASSYIQGAREAFF
TRBD1,14,TRBJ1-5,TRBV18,NA,TGTGCCAGCTCTATGGACAGGGTTGATCAGCCCCAGCATTTT,CASSMDRVDQPQHF
TRBD2,18,TRBJ2-3,TRBV4-2,NA,TGTGCCAGCAGCCAAGATGGGACTAGCGGACATAGCACAGATACGCAGTATTTT,CASSQDGTSGHSTDTQYF
NA,16,TRBJ2-7,TRBV5-1,NA,TGCGCCAGCAGCTTGGCCGGTGGGGAGGTCCGGGACGAGCAGTACTTC,CASSLAGGEVRDEQYF
TRBD2,15,TRBJ2-7,TRBV10-3,NA,TGTGCCATCAGTGACAGCGGGACTAGCGGCTACGAGCAGTACTTC,CAISDSGTSGYEQYF
TRBD2,16,TRBJ2-1,TRBV9,NA,TGTGCCAGCAGCGTTAGCGGGGGGATCTCCTACAATGAGCAGTTCTTC,CASSVSGGISYNEQFF
NA,14,TRBJ2-3,TRBV4-2,NA,TGTGCCAGCAGCCAATTAGTCAGCACAGATACGCAGTATTTT,CASSQLVSTDTQYF
NA,14,TRBJ1-3,TRBV28,NA,TGTGCCAGCAGTTTATCCAAAACTGGAAACACCATATATTTT,CASSLSKTGNTIYF
NA,12,TRBJ1-2,TRBV30,NA,TGTGCCTGGAGTGTGGGGGCGCATGGCTACACCTTC,CAWSVGAHGYTF
TRBD1,13,TRBJ1-6,TRBV6-5,NA,TGTGCCAGCAGTTACGACAGGGGAGGGCCCCTCCACTTT,CASSYDRGGPLHF
TRBD1,17,TRBJ1-6,TRBV5-1,NA,TGCGCCAGCAGCTGGACAGGTCGGGACTCCTATAATTCACCCCTCCACTTT,CASSWTGRDSYNSPLHF
TRBD1,17,TRBJ1-5,TRBV10-3,NA,TGTGCCATCAGTCCCAGGGGGTTGGGGAATAGCAATCAGCCCCAGCATTTT,CAISPRGLGNSNQPQHF
TRBD1,14,TRBJ2-5,TRBV7-2,NA,TGTGCCAGCAGCTTAAGGGACAGGGGAAAGACCCAGTACTTC,CASSLRDRGKTQYF
NA,15,TRBJ1-1,TRBV10-3,once,TGTGCCATCAGTGAGGGGTTCGGCAGGGGAACTGAAGCTTTCTTT,CAISEGFGRGTEAFF
NA,14,TRBJ1-2,TRBV5-6,NA,TGTGCCAGCAGCTTGGCAGGGCCTAGCTATGGCTACACCTTC,CASSLAGPSYGYTF
NA,16,TRBJ1-3,TRBV5-1,NA,TGCGCCAGCAGCTCAACCTCAGGGGTCTCTGGAAACACCATATATTTT,CASSSTSGVSGNTIYF
NA,15,TRBJ1-5,TRBV5-5,NA,TGTGCCAGCAGCTTTTCGGGGGGGAGCAATCAGCCCCAGCATTTT,CASSFSGGSNQPQHF
TRBD1,10,TRBJ2-1,TRBV10-3,NA,TGTGCCACCCGACAGGGTGTGCAGTTCTTC,CATRQGVQFF
NA,18,TRBJ1-5,TRBV4-2,NA,TGTGCCAGCAGCCAAGATCAACTCAGGGCTGCTACCAATCAGCCCCAGCATTTT,CASSQDQLRAATNQPQHF
NA,16,TRBJ2-4,TRBV6-6,NA,TGTGCCAGCAGTTACGACAGACAGGCCGCCAAAAACATTCAGTACTTC,CASSYDRQAAKNIQYF
TRBD2,18,TRBJ2-3,TRBV27,many,TGTGCCAGCAGTATACAACACTTGGGACTAGCGGGGGGTGATACGCAGTATTTT,CASSIQHLGLAGGDTQYF
NA,14,TRBJ2-3,TRBV6-5,NA,TGTGCCAGCAGAAACCCAGGGATCACAGATACGCAGTATTTT,CASRNPGITDTQYF
NA,14,TRBJ1-5,TRBV28,NA,TGTGCCAGCAGTTTTACAGGGAGCAATCAGCCCCAGCATTTT,CASSFTGSNQPQHF
TRBD2,15,TRBJ2-7,TRBV4-2,NA,TGTGCCAGCAGCCAAGAAGAGCGGGGGGGCCGGGAGCAGTACTTC,CASSQEERGGREQYF
NA,14,TRBJ1-6,TRBV11-2,NA,TGTGCCAGCAGCTTTGGGTGGCTAGATTCACCCCTCCACTTT,CASSFGWLDSPLHF
NA,16,TRBJ1-1,TRBV4-1,NA,TGCGCCAGCAGCCAAGGCCTCCGGGGAGGGGCGTCTGTGGCTTTCTTT,CASSQGLRGGASVAFF
NA,13,TRBJ1-5,TRBV30,NA,TGTGCCTGGAGTGGTCCAGGTAATCAGCCCCAGCATTTT,CAWSGPGNQPQHF
NA,14,TRBJ1-6,TRBV7-9,NA,TGTGCCAGCAGCTCCTACAGGGAGGGTTCACCCCTCCACTTT,CASSSYREGSPLHF
TRBD1,16,TRBJ2-5,TRBV9,once,TGTGCCAGCAGCTCACAGGGGTTCCCGTACCAAGAGACCCAGTACTTC,CASSSQGFPYQETQYF
NA,16,TRBJ2-1,TRBV19,NA,TGTGCCAGTAGTAACCCTGGGGGGGCGTTATACAATGAGCAGTTCTTC,CASSNPGGALYNEQFF
NA,13,TRBJ1-2,TRBV5-1,NA,TGCGCCAGCAGACCCGAGCAGGGGTATGGCTACACCTTC,CASRPEQGYGYTF
NA,14,TRBJ1-2,TRBV2,NA,TGTGCCAGCAGTGAATATGACCGCGGGTATGGCTACACCTTC,CASSEYDRGYGYTF
NA,15,TRBJ2-7,TRBV9,NA,TGTGCCAGCAGCGTATTTCCAGGGGACCCCAACGAGCAGTACTTC,CASSVFPGDPNEQYF
TRBD1,15,TRBJ2-7,TRBV5-4,few,TGTGCCAGCAGCCGAGACAGGGGGCGCGTCGACGAGCAGTACTTC,CASSRDRGRVDEQYF
TRBD2,15,TRBJ2-3,TRBV9,NA,TGTGCCAGCACTGTAGCGGGGGGGCCAGGAGATACGCAGTATTTT,CASTVAGGPGDTQYF
NA,12,TRBJ1-2,TRBV15,NA,TGTGCCACCAGCAACGACAAATATGGCTACACCTTC,CATSNDKYGYTF
NA,13,TRBJ1-1,TRBV29-1,once,TGCAGCGTTCGAGCTCCTTCGAACACTGAAGCTTTCTTT,CSVRAPSNTEAFF
TRBD2,18,TRBJ2-3,TRBV4-3,NA,TGCGCCAGCAGCCAAGGCCTGACTAGCGGGGGGACTGGGGATACGCAGTATTTT,CASSQGLTSGGTGDTQYF
TRBD1,16,TRBJ1-2,TRBV28,NA,TGTGCCAGCACCCAAATGGACAGGGGGCTTCACTATGGCTACACCTTC,CASTQMDRGLHYGYTF
TRBD1,15,TRBJ1-5,TRBV5-5,NA,TGTGCCAGCAGCTGGGGGACAGGTAGCAATCAGCCCCAGCATTTT,CASSWGTGSNQPQHF
TRBD1,16,TRBJ2-2,TRBV5-4,NA,TGTGCCAGCAGCCTGGACAGGGGGCGGAGCACCGGGGAGCTGTTTTTT,CASSLDRGRSTGELFF
TRBD1,14,TRBJ1-4,TRBV24-1,NA,TGTGCCACCAAATGCGACAGGGGCGGTGAAAAACTGTTTTTT,CATKCDRGGEKLFF
TRBD1,16,TRBJ1-1,TRBV7-9,NA,TGTGCCAGCAGCCAAGGACGGGGACAGGGAAACACTGAAGCTTTCTTT,CASSQGRGQGNTEAFF
NA,15,TRBJ1-1,TRBV4-1,NA,TGCGCCAGCAGCCAAGAGGAGTTGGGGAACACTGAAGCTTTCTTT,CASSQEELGNTEAFF
TRBD1,14,TRBJ1-1,TRBV5-1,NA,TGCGCCAGCAGCCCGGGGACAGGTCGCGCTGAAGCTTTCTTT,CASSPGTGRAEAFF
TRBD1,12,TRBJ1-2,TRBV27,NA,TGTGCCAGCCGACAGGGGAACTATGGCTACACCTTC,CASRQGNYGYTF
TRBD2,15,TRBJ2-3,TRBV6-5,NA,TGTGCCAGTCCCCGGACTAGCGGGGTGGCAGATACGCAGTATTTT,CASPRTSGVADTQYF
NA,13,TRBJ2-5,TRBV29-1,NA,TGCAGCGTCACTCCGACTAGTTCGGGGACCCAGTACTTC,CSVTPTSSGTQYF
NA,14,TRBJ1-1,TRBV6-5,NA,TGTGCCAGCAGTCCAAGGGAGTTGAACACTGAAGCTTTCTTT,CASSPRELNTEAFF
NA,15,TRBJ2-7,TRBV18,NA,TGTGCCAGCTCACCAAGTTTTCAGGGCTCCTACGAGCAGTACTTC,CASSPSFQGSYEQYF
NA,14,TRBJ1-4,TRBV7-9,once,TGTGCCAGCAGCCTCCGGACAGATAATGAAAAACTGTTTTTT,CASSLRTDNEKLFF